The rows below give T cell receptor beta chains drawn from one sample of a study of T cell repertoires in cytomegalovirus infection. A single record per CDR3 protein comes from TCRdb applying MiXCR to the reads. This sample has approximately 1,000,000 distinct CDR3 sequences, with roughly 30% found just once. No antigen is known for these receptors. Sequencing used cultured CD8+ T cells from PBMCs, obtained from culture after CMV antigen stimulation. These receptors all come from a human donor in good health (CMV status not recorded). Some clones in this sample may be carry-over from other donors' samples. CDR3s include the opening cysteine and the closing phenylalanine or tryptophan. The order of the fields is V gene, clone size, J gene, D gene, CDR3 protein, CDR3 DNA. D genes are given only for firm matches. Expanded clones are given a class, and other clones once, few, many or no size at all.

V gene: TRBV6-1
clone size: few
J gene: TRBJ2-1
D gene: NA
CDR3 protein: CASTGQIGEQFF
CDR3 DNA: TGTGCCAGCACCGGACAGATTGGTGAGCAGTTCTTC

V gene: TRBV7-6
clone size: NA
J gene: TRBJ2-1
D gene: NA
CDR3 protein: CASSLWRENSYNEQFF
CDR3 DNA: TGTGCCAGCAGCTTGTGGAGGGAAAACTCCTACAATGAGCAGTTCTTC

V gene: TRBV6-1
clone size: many
J gene: TRBJ1-3
D gene: TRBD1
CDR3 protein: CASSSLSGTGGNTIYF
CDR3 DNA: TGTGCCAGCAGTTCCCTTTCGGGGACAGGCGGAAACACCATATATTTT

V gene: TRBV4-1
clone size: few
J gene: TRBJ1-2
D gene: TRBD1
CDR3 protein: CASSQSHPGGYGYTF
CDR3 DNA: TGCGCCAGCAGCCAATCCCACCCAGGGGGCTATGGCTACACCTTC

V gene: TRBV7-6
clone size: NA
J gene: TRBJ1-2
D gene: TRBD1
CDR3 protein: CASTPQGGDGYTF
CDR3 DNA: TGTGCCAGCACCCCCCAAGGGGGCGATGGCTACACCTTC

V gene: TRBV7-2
clone size: many
J gene: TRBJ2-2
D gene: TRBD2
CDR3 protein: CASSGGTSGGLGELFF
CDR3 DNA: TGTGCCAGCAGCGGGGGGACTAGCGGGGGGCTCGGGGAGCTGTTTTTT

V gene: TRBV6-5
clone size: NA
J gene: TRBJ1-5
D gene: NA
CDR3 protein: CASRGRGNWDQPQHF
CDR3 DNA: TGTGCCAGCAGGGGCCGGGGTAATTGGGATCAGCCCCAGCATTTT

V gene: TRBV7-8
clone size: few
J gene: TRBJ2-2
D gene: TRBD2
CDR3 protein: CASSLRLAGAAGELFF
CDR3 DNA: TGTGCCAGCAGCTTAAGGCTAGCGGGGGCTGCCGGGGAGCTGTTTTTT

V gene: TRBV7-4
clone size: NA
J gene: TRBJ2-3
D gene: NA
CDR3 protein: CASSLKAGASDTQYF
CDR3 DNA: TGTGCCAGCAGCTTAAAGGCGGGGGCGTCAGATACGCAGTATTTT

V gene: TRBV7-9
clone size: few
J gene: TRBJ1-4
D gene: NA
CDR3 protein: CASSLEPSDEKLFF
CDR3 DNA: TGTGCCAGCAGCTTGGAACCCTCCGATGAAAAACTGTTTTTT

V gene: TRBV27
clone size: NA
J gene: TRBJ1-2
D gene: TRBD1
CDR3 protein: CASSLLAGQGGYGYTF
CDR3 DNA: TGTGCCAGCAGTTTATTGGCCGGACAGGGGGGCTATGGCTACACCTTC

V gene: TRBV7-9
clone size: many
J gene: TRBJ2-1
D gene: TRBD2
CDR3 protein: CASSRPFGGSGDNEQFF
CDR3 DNA: TGTGCCAGCAGCCGTCCCTTTGGTGGTAGCGGGGACAATGAGCAGTTCTTC

V gene: TRBV23-1
clone size: NA
J gene: TRBJ2-6
D gene: NA
CDR3 protein: CASSQSPGTSYSGANVLTF
CDR3 DNA: TGCGCCAGCAGTCAATCCCCCGGGACATCATACTCTGGGGCCAACGTCCTGACTTTC

V gene: TRBV12-5
clone size: few
J gene: TRBJ2-7
D gene: TRBD2
CDR3 protein: CASGRGVSYEQYF
CDR3 DNA: TGTGCTAGTGGCCGGGGGGTTTCCTACGAGCAGTACTTC

V gene: TRBV7-9
clone size: few
J gene: TRBJ2-7
D gene: NA
CDR3 protein: CASSPLGTLEQYF
CDR3 DNA: TGTGCCAGCAGCCCCCTAGGGACGTTAGAGCAGTACTTC

V gene: TRBV7-8
clone size: few
J gene: TRBJ2-6
D gene: NA
CDR3 protein: CASSPGREGVLTF
CDR3 DNA: TGTGCCAGCAGCCCTGGCAGGGAAGGCGTCCTGACTTTC

V gene: TRBV19
clone size: NA
J gene: TRBJ1-1
D gene: NA
CDR3 protein: CASSNSLFEAFF
CDR3 DNA: TGTGCCAGTAGTAACAGTCTGTTTGAAGCTTTCTTT

V gene: TRBV7-6
clone size: many
J gene: TRBJ2-1
D gene: NA
CDR3 protein: CASSLPPAGRVMSSYNEQFF
CDR3 DNA: TGTGCCAGCAGCTTACCCCCGGCAGGACGCGTGATGAGCTCCTACAATGAGCAGTTCTTC

V gene: TRBV6-1
clone size: NA
J gene: TRBJ1-2
D gene: TRBD1
CDR3 protein: CASSPDRVINYGYTF
CDR3 DNA: TGTGCCAGCAGCCCAGACAGGGTGATTAACTATGGCTACACCTTC

V gene: TRBV12-3/TRBV12-4
clone size: many
J gene: TRBJ2-7
D gene: TRBD2
CDR3 protein: CASSYGTSGSYEQYF
CDR3 DNA: TGTGCCAGCAGTTACGGGACTAGCGGTAGCTACGAGCAGTACTTC

V gene: TRBV7-6
clone size: few
J gene: TRBJ2-7
D gene: NA
CDR3 protein: CASASRDNPYEQYF
CDR3 DNA: TGTGCCAGCGCTTCGCGGGACAACCCCTACGAGCAGTACTTC

V gene: TRBV27
clone size: few
J gene: TRBJ1-2
D gene: NA
CDR3 protein: CASSLGFGYGYTF
CDR3 DNA: TGTGCCAGCAGTTTGGGGTTCGGGTATGGCTACACCTTC

V gene: TRBV7-6
clone size: NA
J gene: TRBJ2-5
D gene: NA
CDR3 protein: CASSFARGLQETQYF
CDR3 DNA: TGTGCCAGCAGCTTTGCAAGGGGACTCCAAGAGACCCAGTACTTC

V gene: TRBV6-1
clone size: few
J gene: TRBJ2-1
D gene: TRBD2
CDR3 protein: CASSFTGGGPEEQFF
CDR3 DNA: TGTGCCAGCAGTTTCACGGGCGGGGGGCCCGAGGAGCAGTTCTTC

V gene: TRBV28
clone size: NA
J gene: TRBJ1-5
D gene: NA
CDR3 protein: CANRAAEDQPQHF
CDR3 DNA: TGTGCCAATAGGGCAGCTGAAGATCAGCCCCAGCATTTT

V gene: TRBV6-5
clone size: NA
J gene: TRBJ1-2
D gene: NA
CDR3 protein: CASSYSNPGSDGYTF
CDR3 DNA: TGTGCCAGCAGTTACTCGAATCCAGGGTCGGATGGCTACACCTTC